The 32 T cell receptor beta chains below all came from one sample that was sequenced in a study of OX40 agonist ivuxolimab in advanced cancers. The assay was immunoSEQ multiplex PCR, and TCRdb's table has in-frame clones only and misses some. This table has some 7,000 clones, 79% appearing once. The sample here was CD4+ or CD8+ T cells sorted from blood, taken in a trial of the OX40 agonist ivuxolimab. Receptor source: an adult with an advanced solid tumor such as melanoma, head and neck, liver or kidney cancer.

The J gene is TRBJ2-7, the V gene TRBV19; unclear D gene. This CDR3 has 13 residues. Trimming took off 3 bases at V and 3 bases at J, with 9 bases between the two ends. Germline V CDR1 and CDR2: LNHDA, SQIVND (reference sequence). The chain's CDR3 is CASSMWSDYEQYF. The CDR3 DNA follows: TGTGCCAGTAGTATGTGGTCAGACTACGAGCAGTACTTC.

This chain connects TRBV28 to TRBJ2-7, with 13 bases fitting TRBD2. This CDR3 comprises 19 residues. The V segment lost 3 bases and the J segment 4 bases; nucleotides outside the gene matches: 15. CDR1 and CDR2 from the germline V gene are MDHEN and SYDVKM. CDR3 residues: CASSLGGLAGVRRVYEQYF. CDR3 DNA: TGTGCCAGCAGTTTGGGTGGACTAGCGGGAGTTAGGAGGGTATACGAGCAGTACTTC.

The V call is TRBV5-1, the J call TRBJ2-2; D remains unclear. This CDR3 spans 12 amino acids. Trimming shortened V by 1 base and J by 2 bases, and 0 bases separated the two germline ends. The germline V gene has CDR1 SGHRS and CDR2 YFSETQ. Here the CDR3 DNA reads TGCGCCAGCAGCTTGAACACCGGGGAGCTGTTTTTT. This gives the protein CASSLNTGELFF.

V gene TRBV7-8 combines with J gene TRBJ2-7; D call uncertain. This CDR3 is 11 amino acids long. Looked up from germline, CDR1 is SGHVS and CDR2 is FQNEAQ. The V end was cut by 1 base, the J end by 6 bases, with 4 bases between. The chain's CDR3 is CASSLGPEQYF. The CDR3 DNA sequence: TGTGCCAGCAGCTTAGGACCCGAGCAGTACTTC.

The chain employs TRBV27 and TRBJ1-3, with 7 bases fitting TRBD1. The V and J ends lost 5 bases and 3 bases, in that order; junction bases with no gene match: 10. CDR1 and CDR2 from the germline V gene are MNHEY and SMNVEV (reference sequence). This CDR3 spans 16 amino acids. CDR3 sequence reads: CASSPAGGMNGNTIYF. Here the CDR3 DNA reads TGTGCCAGCAGTCCGGCAGGGGGAATGAATGGAAACACCATATATTTT.

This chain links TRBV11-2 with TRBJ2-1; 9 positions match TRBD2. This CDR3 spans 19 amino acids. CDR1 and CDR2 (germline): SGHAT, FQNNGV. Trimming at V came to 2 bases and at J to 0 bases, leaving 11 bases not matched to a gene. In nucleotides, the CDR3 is TGTGCCAGCAGCTTAACCTCGGGACTAGCTGTCGGCTCCTACAATGAGCAGTTCTTC. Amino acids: CASSLTSGLAVGSYNEQFF.

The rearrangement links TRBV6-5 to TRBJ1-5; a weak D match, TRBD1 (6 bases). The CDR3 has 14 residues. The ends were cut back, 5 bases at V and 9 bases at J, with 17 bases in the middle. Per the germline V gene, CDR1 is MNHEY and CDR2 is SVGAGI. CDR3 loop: CASSPTGARAPQHF. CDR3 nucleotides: TGTGCCAGCAGTCCGACAGGAGCTCGGGCGCCCCAGCATTTT.

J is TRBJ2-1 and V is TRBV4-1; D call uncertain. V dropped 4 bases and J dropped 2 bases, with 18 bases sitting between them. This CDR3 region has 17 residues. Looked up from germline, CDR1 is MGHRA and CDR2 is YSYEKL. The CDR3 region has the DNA TGCGCCAGCAGCCGAAATCTCTTGGACGCGACCTACAATGAGCAGTTCTTC. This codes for CASSRNLLDATYNEQFF.

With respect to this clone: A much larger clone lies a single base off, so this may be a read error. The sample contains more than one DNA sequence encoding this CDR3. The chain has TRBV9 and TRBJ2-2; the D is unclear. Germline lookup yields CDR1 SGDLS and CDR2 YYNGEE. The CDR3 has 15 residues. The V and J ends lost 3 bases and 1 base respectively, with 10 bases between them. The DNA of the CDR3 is TGTGCCAGCAGCGACCGGACGGGGAACACCGGGGAGCTGTTTTTT. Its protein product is CASSDRTGNTGELFF.

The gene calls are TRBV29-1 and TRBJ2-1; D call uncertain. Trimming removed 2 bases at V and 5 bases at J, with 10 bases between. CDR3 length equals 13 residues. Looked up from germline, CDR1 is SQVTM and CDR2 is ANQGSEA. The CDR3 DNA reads TGCAGCGTTGAATTGGTCGTAAACAATGAGCAGTTCTTC. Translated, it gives CSVELVVNNEQFF.

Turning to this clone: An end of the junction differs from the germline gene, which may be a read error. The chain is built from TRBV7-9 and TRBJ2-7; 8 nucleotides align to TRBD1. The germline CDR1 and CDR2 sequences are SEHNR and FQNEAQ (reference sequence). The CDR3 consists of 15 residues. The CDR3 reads CASSQVDRAYDEQYF. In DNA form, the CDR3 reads TGCGCCAGCAGCCAAGTGGACAGGGCCTATGACGAGCAGTACTTC.

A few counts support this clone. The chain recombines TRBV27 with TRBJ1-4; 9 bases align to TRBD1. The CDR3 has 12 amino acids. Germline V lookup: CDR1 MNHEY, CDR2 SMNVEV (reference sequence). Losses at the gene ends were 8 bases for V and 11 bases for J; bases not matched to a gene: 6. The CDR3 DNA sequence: TGTGCCAGCGGCGACAGGGGGGATAAACTGTTTTTT. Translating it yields CASGDRGDKLFF.

The CDR3 here is CASASGANVLTF. The CDR3 nucleotides are TGTGCCAGCGCCTCTGGGGCCAACGTCCTGACTTTC. This chain links TRBV2 with TRBJ2-6; D gene uncertain. This CDR3 is built from 12 residues. Per germline, CDR1 SNHLY and CDR2 FYNNEI. Trimming cost V 8 bases and J 0 bases, with 2 bases left between them.

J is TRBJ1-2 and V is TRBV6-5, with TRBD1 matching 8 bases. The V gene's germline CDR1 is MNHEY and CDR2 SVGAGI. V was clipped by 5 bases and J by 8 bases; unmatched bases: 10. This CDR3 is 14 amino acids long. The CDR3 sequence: CASSAQGGSGGYTF. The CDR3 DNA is TGTGCCAGCAGTGCACAGGGGGGCTCGGGCGGCTACACCTTC.

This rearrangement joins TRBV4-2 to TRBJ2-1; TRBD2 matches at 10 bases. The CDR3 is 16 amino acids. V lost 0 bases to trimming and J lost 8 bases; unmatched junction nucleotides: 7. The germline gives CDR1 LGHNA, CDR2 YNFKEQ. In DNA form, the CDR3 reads TGTGCCAGCAGCCAAGAAGAACTAGCGGGGCAGGATGAGCAGTTCTTC. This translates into CASSQEELAGQDEQFF.

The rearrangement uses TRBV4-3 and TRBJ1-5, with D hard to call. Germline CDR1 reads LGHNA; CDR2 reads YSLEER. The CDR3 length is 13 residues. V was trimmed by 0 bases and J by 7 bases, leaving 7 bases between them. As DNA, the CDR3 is TGCGCCAGCAGCCAAGATAGGAAACAGCCCCAGCATTTT. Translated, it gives CASSQDRKQPQHF.

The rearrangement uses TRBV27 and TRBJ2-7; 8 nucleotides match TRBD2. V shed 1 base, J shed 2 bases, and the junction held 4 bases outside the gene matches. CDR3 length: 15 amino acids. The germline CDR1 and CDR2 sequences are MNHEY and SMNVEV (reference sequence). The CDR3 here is CASSLYSGIAYEQYF. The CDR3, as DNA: TGTGCCAGCAGTTTATATAGCGGGATAGCCTACGAGCAGTACTTC.

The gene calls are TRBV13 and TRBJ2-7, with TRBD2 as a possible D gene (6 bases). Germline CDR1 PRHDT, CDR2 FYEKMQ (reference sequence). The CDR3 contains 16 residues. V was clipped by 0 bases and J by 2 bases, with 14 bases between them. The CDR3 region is CASSLGGSGGTYEQYF. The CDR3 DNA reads TGTGCCAGCAGCTTAGGCGGGAGTGGAGGAACCTACGAGCAGTACTTC.

The CDR3 loop is CASTIGIQPQHF. For the CDR3, the DNA is TGTGCCAGTACCATAGGGATTCAGCCCCAGCATTTT. The chain links TRBV19 to TRBJ1-5; D ambiguous. This CDR3 is built from 12 residues. The germline V and J ends were trimmed by 7 bases and 6 bases, with 10 bases remaining between them. Germline V lookup: CDR1 LNHDA, CDR2 SQIVND (reference sequence). Variable domain in full (rest from reference TRBV19 and TRBJ1-5): DGGITQSPKYLFRKEGQNVTLSCEQNLNHDAMYWYRQDPGQGLRLIYYSQIVNDFQKGDIAEGYSVSREKKESFPLTVTSAQKNPTAFYLCASTIGIQPQHFGDGTRLSIL.

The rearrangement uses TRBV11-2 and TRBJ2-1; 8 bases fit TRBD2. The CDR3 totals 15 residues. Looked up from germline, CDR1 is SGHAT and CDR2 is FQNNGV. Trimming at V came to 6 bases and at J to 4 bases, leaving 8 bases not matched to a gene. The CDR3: CASSAAGDLYNEQFF. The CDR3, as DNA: TGTGCCAGCAGTGCAGCGGGAGATTTATACAATGAGCAGTTCTTC.

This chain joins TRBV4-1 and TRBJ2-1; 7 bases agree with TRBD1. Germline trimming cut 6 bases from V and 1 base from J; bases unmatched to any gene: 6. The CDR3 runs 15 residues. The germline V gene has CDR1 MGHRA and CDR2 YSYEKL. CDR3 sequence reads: CASSYTGESYNEQFF. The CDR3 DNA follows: TGCGCCAGCAGTTATACAGGGGAATCCTACAATGAGCAGTTCTTC.

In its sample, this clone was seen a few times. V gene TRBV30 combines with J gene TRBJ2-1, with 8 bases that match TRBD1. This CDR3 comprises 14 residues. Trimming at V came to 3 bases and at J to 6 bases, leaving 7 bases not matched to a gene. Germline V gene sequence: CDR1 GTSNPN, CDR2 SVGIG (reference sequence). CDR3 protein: CAWSYGQGGNEQFF. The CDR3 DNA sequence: TGTGCCTGGAGCTACGGACAGGGCGGCAATGAGCAGTTCTTC.

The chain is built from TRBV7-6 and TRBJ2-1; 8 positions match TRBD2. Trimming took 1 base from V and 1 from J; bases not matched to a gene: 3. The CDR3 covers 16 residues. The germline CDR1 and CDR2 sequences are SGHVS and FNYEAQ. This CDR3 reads CASSLGAGDSYNEQFF. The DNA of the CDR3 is TGTGCCAGCAGCTTAGGAGCGGGGGATTCCTACAATGAGCAGTTCTTC.

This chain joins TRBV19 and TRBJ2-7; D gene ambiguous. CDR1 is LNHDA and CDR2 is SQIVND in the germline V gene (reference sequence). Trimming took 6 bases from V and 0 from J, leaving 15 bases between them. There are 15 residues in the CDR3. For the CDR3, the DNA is TGTGCCAGTAGGGAGAAGACCCTCCTCTCCTACGAGCAGTACTTC. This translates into CASREKTLLSYEQYF.

CDR3 region: CASSKTGWVNEKLFF. The CDR3 coding sequence is TGTGCCAGCAGCAAAACGGGGTGGGTTAATGAAAAACTGTTTTTT. This chain uses TRBV28 with TRBJ1-4; no definite D call. CDR1 is MDHEN, CDR2 SYDVKM, per germline. CDR3 length equals 15 residues. The ends were cut back, 6 bases at V and 4 bases at J, with 15 bases in the middle.

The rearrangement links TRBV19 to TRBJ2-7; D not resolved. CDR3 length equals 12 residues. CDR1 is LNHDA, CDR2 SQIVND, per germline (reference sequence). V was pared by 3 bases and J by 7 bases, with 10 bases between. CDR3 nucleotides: TGTGCCAGTAGTATGGGTCCTCGGGAGCAGTACTTC. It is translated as CASSMGPREQYF.

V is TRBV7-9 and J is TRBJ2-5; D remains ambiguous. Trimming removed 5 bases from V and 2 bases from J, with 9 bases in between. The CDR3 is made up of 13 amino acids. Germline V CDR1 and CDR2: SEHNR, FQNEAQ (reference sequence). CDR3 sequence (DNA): TGTGCCAGCAGCCCGGTTTTACAAGAGACCCAGTACTTC. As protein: CASSPVLQETQYF.

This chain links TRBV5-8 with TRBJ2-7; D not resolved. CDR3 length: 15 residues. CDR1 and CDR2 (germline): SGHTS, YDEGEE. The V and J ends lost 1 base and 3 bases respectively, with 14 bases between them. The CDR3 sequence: CASSLKQSANYEQYF. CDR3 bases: TGTGCCAGCAGCTTGAAGCAATCGGCCAACTACGAGCAGTACTTC.

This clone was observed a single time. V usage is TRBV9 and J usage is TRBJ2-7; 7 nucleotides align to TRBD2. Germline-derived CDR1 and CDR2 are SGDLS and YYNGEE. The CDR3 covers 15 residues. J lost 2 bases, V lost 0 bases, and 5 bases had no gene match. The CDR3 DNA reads TGTGCCAGCAGCGTAGAGGGAGGGATCGCCTACGAGCAGTACTTC. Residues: CASSVEGGIAYEQYF.

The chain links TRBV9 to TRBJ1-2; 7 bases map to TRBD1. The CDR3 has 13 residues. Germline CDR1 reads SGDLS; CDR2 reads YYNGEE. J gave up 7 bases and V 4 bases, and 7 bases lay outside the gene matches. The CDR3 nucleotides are TGTGCCAGCAGCCCAACAGGGGTGGCTGGCTACACCTTC. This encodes CASSPTGVAGYTF.

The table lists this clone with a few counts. The CDR3 sequence is CASSLGTEAFF. DNA for the CDR3: TGTGCCAGCAGCCTGGGTACTGAAGCTTTCTTT. This chain joins TRBV11-3 and TRBJ1-1; D gene unclear. The CDR3 contains 11 residues. The V and J ends lost 5 bases and 5 bases respectively, with 6 bases between them. From germline, CDR1 is SGHNT and CDR2 YENEEA.

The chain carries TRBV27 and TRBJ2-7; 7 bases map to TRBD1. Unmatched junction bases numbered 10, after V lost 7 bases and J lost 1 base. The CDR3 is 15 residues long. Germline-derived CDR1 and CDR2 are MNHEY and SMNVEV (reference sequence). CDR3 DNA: TGTGCCAGCACCACCAGGGGGTCTAGGTCCTACGAGCAGTACTTC. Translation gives CASTTRGSRSYEQYF.